The next 15 T cell receptor beta chains were all read from a single sample in a study of cytomegalovirus exposure and HLA in healthy donors. PCR amplification relied on 60 Vbeta primers (plus 13 Jbeta primers). Measured with immunoSEQ multiplex PCR; TCRdb has only the in-frame clones, and not every one. The table includes approximately 85,000 clones, around 80% detected once. The sequenced sample consisted of PBMCs. All receptors come from a man aged 45-60 years in good health and CMV-seropositive.

V usage is TRBV7-2 and J usage is TRBJ2-5, with 11 positions matching TRBD2. The trim removed 1 base at V and 5 bases at J, leaving 6 bases unmatched. The CDR3 sequence is 16 residues long. The germline gives CDR1 SGHTA, CDR2 FQGNSA. The CDR3 region has the DNA TGTGCCAGCAGCTTAGTAGCGGGAGGGCCGGGGGAGACCCAGTACTTC. This sequence encodes CASSLVAGGPGETQYF.

The CDR3 DNA sequence: TGTGCCTGGAGCCAAACAGGGGCCCTTGAACCCCTCCACTTT. It translates to CAWSQTGALEPLHF. The J gene is TRBJ1-6, the V gene TRBV30, with 7 bases aligning to TRBD1. V dropped 3 bases and J dropped 12; count of bases not matched to a gene: 11. The germline V gene has CDR1 GTSNPN and CDR2 SVGIG (reference sequence). The CDR3 runs 14 residues.

This clone has just one count. The V gene is TRBV19, the J gene TRBJ1-5; maybe TRBD1 (6 bases). The V gene lost 4 bases and the J gene lost 4 bases, with 8 bases spanning the gap. Germline assignment: CDR1 LNHDA and CDR2 SQIVND (reference sequence). CDR3 length: 13 amino acids. As DNA, the CDR3 is TGTGCCAGTAGTAAAACAGGGAATCAGCCCCAGCATTTT. Translation: CASSKTGNQPQHF.

The chain couples TRBV7-9 to TRBJ1-1, with 7 bases identical to TRBD1. The ends lost 1 base at V and 7 bases at J; junction bases unmatched: 0. From germline, CDR1 is SEHNR and CDR2 FQNEAQ (reference sequence). The CDR3 consists of 12 residues. The CDR3 sequence: CASSLGTGEAFF. CDR3 in DNA: TGTGCCAGCAGCTTAGGGACAGGTGAAGCTTTCTTT.

J is TRBJ2-7 and V is TRBV4-1; 9 nucleotides match TRBD2. CDR3 length equals 14 residues. Germline CDR1 reads MGHRA; CDR2 reads YSYEKL. V lost 6 bases, J lost 6 bases, and 9 bases stayed unmatched. CDR3 protein: CASSPTLAGVEQYF. CDR3 bases: TGCGCCAGCAGTCCTACCTTAGCGGGAGTCGAGCAGTACTTC.

The chain carries TRBV27 and TRBJ2-3, with D possibly TRBD1 on 5 matching bases. CDR1 and CDR2 from the germline V gene are MNHEY and SMNVEV (reference sequence). V lost 8 bases, J lost 2 bases, and 11 bases lay in between. This CDR3 spans 13 amino acids. The CDR3 sequence: CASSWGPTDTQYF. As DNA, the CDR3 is TGTGCCAGCTCTTGGGGCCCCACAGATACGCAGTATTTT.

The CDR3 sequence: CASSTTGDTEAFF. In nucleotides, the CDR3 is TGTGCCAGCAGCACGACAGGGGACACTGAAGCTTTCTTT. The V and J genes are TRBV9 and TRBJ1-1, with TRBD1 matching 8 bases. In germline, CDR1 is SGDLS, CDR2 YYNGEE. The CDR3 contains 13 residues. The junction had 2 bases not matched to a gene; V was cut back by 4 bases and J by 3 bases. Using reference TRBV9 and TRBJ1-1 for the parts outside the CDR3, the full variable domain is DSGVTQTPKHLITATGQRVTLRCSPRSGDLSVYWYQQSLDQGLQFLIQYYNGEERAKGNILERFSAQQFPDLHSELNLSSLELGDSALYFCASSTTGDTEAFFGQGTRLTVV.

The genes are TRBV13 and TRBJ2-5, with a weak D call TRBD2 (7 bases). Germline CDR1 is PRHDT and CDR2 is FYEKMQ (reference sequence). The CDR3 spans 12 residues. V gave up 5 bases and J gave up 7 bases, with 11 bases separating them. Written as DNA, the CDR3 is TGTGCCAGCAGCACAGGGAGGGGGACCCAGTACTTC. Translation: CASSTGRGTQYF.

The chain couples TRBV14 to TRBJ2-5; 9 nucleotides line up with TRBD2. The J call may be mistaken, given a closer DNA end match to TRBJ2-7. Looked up from germline, CDR1 is SGHDN and CDR2 is FVKESK. The CDR3 contains 15 residues. The DNA for the CDR3 is TGTGCCAGCAGCCAAGTTAGCGGGAGAGGCTACGAGCAGTACTTC. Translating it yields CASSQVSGRGYEQYF.

This chain uses TRBV7-2 with TRBJ2-5; maybe TRBD2 (6 bases). Per germline, CDR1 SGHTA and CDR2 FQGNSA. The CDR3 extends over 14 amino acids. V was cut by 4 bases and J by 2 bases, with 11 bases left in between. This CDR3 reads CASSSGVFQETQYF. The CDR3 DNA is TGTGCCAGCAGCTCGGGGGTGTTTCAAGAGACCCAGTACTTC.

DNA for the CDR3: TGTGCCGGGAGACATGACCCCGATCAGCCCCAGCATTTT. Translating it yields CAGRHDPDQPQHF. V gene TRBV6-1 combines with J gene TRBJ1-5; D uncertain. The CDR3 consists of 13 residues. V was cut by 11 bases and J by 5 bases, with 16 bases left in between. CDR1 and CDR2 (germline): MNHNS, SASEGT.

The chain combines TRBV19 with TRBJ1-4; D unresolved. Trimming cost V 3 bases and J 8 bases, with 13 bases left between them. Germline CDR1 is LNHDA and CDR2 is SQIVND (reference sequence). The CDR3 runs to 14 residues. CDR3 bases: TGTGCCAGTAGTATTCCCGGGGTAAAGGAAAAACTGTTTTTT. The encoded protein is CASSIPGVKEKLFF.

The chain has TRBV4-1 and TRBJ2-1, with D perhaps matching TRBD2 (6 bases). V gave up 0 bases and J gave up 4 bases, with 16 bases separating them. In germline, CDR1 is MGHRA, CDR2 YSYEKL. The CDR3 covers 17 residues. The CDR3 is CASSQDGGGAGYNEQFF. The CDR3 nucleotides read TGCGCCAGCAGCCAAGATGGAGGCGGCGCGGGGTACAATGAGCAGTTCTTC.

This sequence joins TRBV30 and TRBJ2-7; weak D call: TRBD2 (6 bases). Trimming cost V 7 bases and J 4 bases, with 23 bases left between them. The CDR3 spans 15 residues. Per germline, CDR1 GTSNPN and CDR2 SVGIG (reference sequence). The CDR3 region is CALKLRGLALYEQYF. The CDR3 region has the DNA TGTGCCTTGAAACTCCGGGGTCTAGCGCTTTACGAGCAGTACTTC. Looking up the rest from reference TRBV30 and TRBJ2-7 gives the full variable domain: SQTIHQWPATLVQPVGSPLSLECTVEGTSNPNLYWYRQAAGRGLQLLFYSVGIGQISSEVPQNLSASRPQDRQFILSSKKLLLSDSGFYLCALKLRGLALYEQYFGPGTRLTVT.

V gene TRBV7-2 combines with J gene TRBJ1-1, with a tentative D call TRBD1 (6 bases). The CDR3 is made up of 16 amino acids. Germline V gene sequence: CDR1 SGHTA, CDR2 FQGNSA. Trimming stripped 7 bases from V and 4 bases from J, with 22 bases between. The CDR3, as DNA: TGTGCCAGCACCCCCCCCGGGGGGGGGCAGGTCACTGAAGCTTTCTTT. Translation: CASTPPGGGQVTEAFF.